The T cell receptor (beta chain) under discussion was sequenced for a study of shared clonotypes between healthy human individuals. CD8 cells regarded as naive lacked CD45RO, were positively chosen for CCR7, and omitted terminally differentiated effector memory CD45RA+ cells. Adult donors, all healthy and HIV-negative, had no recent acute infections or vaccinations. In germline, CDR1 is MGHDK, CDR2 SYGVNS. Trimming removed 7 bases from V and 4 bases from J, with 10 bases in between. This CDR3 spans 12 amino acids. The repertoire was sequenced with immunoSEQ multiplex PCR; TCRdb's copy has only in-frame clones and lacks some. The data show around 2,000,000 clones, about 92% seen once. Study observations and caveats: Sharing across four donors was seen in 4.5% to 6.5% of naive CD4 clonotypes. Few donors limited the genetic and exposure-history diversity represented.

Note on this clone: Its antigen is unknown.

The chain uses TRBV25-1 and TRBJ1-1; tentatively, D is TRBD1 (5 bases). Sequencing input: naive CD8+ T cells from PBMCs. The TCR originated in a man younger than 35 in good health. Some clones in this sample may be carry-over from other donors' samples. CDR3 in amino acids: CASKTGGTEAFF. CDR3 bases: TGTGCCAGCAAGACCGGGGGCACTGAAGCTTTCTTT.